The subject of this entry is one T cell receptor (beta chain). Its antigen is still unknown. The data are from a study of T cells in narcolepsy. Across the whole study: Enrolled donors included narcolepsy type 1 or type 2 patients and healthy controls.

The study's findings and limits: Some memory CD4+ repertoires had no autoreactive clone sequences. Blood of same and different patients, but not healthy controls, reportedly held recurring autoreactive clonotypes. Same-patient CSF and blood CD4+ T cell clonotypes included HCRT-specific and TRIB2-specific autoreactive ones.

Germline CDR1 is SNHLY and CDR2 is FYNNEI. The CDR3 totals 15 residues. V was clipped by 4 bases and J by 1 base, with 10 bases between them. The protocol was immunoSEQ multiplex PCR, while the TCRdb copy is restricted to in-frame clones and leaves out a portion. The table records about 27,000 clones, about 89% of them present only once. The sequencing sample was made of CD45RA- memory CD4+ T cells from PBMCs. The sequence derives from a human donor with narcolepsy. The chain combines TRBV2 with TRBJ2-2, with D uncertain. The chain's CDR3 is CASSVLGMNTGELFF. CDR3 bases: TGTGCCAGCAGTGTCCTAGGAATGAACACCGGGGAGCTGTTTTTT.